This TCR beta chain is from a study of neurological immune-mediated disorders. Study findings and constraints: Patients with HTLV-1-associated myelopathy had the highest level of TCR clonal expansion, whereas patients with multiple sclerosis had the lowest level, falling beneath the level found in healthy controls.

V gave up 5 bases and J gave up 2 bases, with 12 bases separating them. The CDR3 contains 14 residues. CDR1 is MDHEN and CDR2 is SYDVKM in the germline V gene. 2 million unsorted PBMCs were stored in RNAlater at -80 °C before RNA extraction. TCRdb re-called the 5' RACE reads through MiXCR, storing one row per CDR3 protein. This table holds approximately 46,000 distinct CDR3 sequences, 10% to 13% found once. This clonotype appeared many times. What it binds is not known. This clonotype originated in a man between 65 and 79 years old with HTLV-1-associated myelopathy (HAM/TSP). J is TRBJ1-1 and V is TRBV28; no clear D. The sample taken for sequencing was PBMCs. CDR3 region: CASSASPRNTEAFF. The CDR3 region has the DNA TGTGCCAGCAGTGCCTCTCCCAGAAACACTGAAGCTTTCTTT.